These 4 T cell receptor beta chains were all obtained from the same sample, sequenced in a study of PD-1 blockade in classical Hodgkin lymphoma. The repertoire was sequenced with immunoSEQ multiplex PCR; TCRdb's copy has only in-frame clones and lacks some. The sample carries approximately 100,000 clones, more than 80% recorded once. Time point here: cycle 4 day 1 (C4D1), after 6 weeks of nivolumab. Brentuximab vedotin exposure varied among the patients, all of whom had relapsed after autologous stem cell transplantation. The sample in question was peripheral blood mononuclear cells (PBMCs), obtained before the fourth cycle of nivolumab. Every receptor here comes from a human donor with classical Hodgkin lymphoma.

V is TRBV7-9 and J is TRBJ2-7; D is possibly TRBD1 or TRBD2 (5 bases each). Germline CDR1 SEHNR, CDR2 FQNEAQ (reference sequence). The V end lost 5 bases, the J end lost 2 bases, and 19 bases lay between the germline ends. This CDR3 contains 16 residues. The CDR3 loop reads CASSQGREWGTYEQYF. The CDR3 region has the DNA TGTGCCAGCAGCCAGGGTAGGGAGTGGGGCACCTACGAGCAGTACTTC.

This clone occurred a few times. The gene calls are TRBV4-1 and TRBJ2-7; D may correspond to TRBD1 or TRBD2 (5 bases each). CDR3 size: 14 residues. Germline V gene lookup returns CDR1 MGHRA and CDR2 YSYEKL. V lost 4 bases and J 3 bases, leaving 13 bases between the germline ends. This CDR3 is CASSLRGFLYEQYF. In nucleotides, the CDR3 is TGCGCCAGCAGCCTGAGGGGCTTTCTCTACGAGCAGTACTTC.

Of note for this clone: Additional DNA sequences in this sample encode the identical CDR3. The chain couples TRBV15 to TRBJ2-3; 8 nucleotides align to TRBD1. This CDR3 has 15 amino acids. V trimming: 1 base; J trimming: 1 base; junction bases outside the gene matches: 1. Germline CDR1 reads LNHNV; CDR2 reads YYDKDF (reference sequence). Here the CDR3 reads CATSRGGQGTDTQYF. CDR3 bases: TGTGCCACCAGCAGAGGGGGACAGGGCACAGATACGCAGTATTTT.

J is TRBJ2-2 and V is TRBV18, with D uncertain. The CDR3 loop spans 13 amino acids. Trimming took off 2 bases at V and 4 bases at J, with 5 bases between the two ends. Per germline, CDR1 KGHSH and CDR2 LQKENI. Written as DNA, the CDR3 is TGTGCCAGCTCACCAGAGGTCACCGGGGAGCTGTTTTTT. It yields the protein CASSPEVTGELFF.